These 26 T cell receptor beta chains share one sample of origin, sequenced in a study of cytomegalovirus exposure and HLA in healthy donors. PCR employed 60 Vbeta and 13 Jbeta primers. Clones were sequenced by immunoSEQ multiplex PCR, and TCRdb holds only the in-frame ones, with some missing. The sample consists of 150,000 to 200,000 clones, approximately 80% of them appearing once. Sequencing used PBMCs. These receptors all stem from a woman younger than 35 in good health and CMV-seronegative.

The chain has TRBV14 and TRBJ1-1; 7 bases line up with TRBD1. With V trimmed by 0 bases and J by 11 bases, 6 bases remained unmatched. In germline, CDR1 is SGHDN, CDR2 FVKESK. This CDR3 spans 13 amino acids. The CDR3 DNA is TGTGCCAGCAGCCAAGATTGGACAGGAACGGCTTTCTTT. This translates into CASSQDWTGTAFF.

The chain is built from TRBV28 and TRBJ2-3; 12 bases align to TRBD2. The CDR3 runs to 18 residues. V was pared by 6 bases and J by 6 bases, with 16 bases of the junction left unmatched. Germline CDR1 MDHEN, CDR2 SYDVKM. In DNA, the CDR3 is TGTGCCAGCAGCCCCCGGTTCCGTCGGACTAGCGGGATCGATACGCAGTATTTT. As protein: CASSPRFRRTSGIDTQYF.

The chain combines TRBV19 with TRBJ2-7, with TRBD1 matching over 10 bases. In germline, CDR1 is LNHDA, CDR2 SQIVND (reference sequence). This CDR3 is built from 13 residues. J was trimmed by 4 bases and V by 6 bases; bases with no gene match: 3. The CDR3 DNA reads TGTGCCAGTAGCGGGGACAGGGGTTACGAGCAGTACTTC. It encodes CASSGDRGYEQYF. The complete variable domain, with remaining parts taken from reference TRBV19 and TRBJ2-7, reads DGGITQSPKYLFRKEGQNVTLSCEQNLNHDAMYWYRQDPGQGLRLIYYSQIVNDFQKGDIAEGYSVSREKKESFPLTVTSAQKNPTAFYLCASSGDRGYEQYFGPGTRLTVT.

The rearrangement links TRBV25-1 to TRBJ1-4; D might be TRBD1 (5 bases). V was clipped by 4 bases and J by 0 bases, with 9 bases between them. CDR1 is MGHDK and CDR2 is SYGVNS in the germline V gene. The CDR3 spans 15 residues. CDR3 bases: TGTGCCAGCAGTGGGGGCCCTACAACTAATGAAAAACTGTTTTTT. Its protein product is CASSGGPTTNEKLFF.

This clone is a singleton in its sample. V usage is TRBV30 and J usage is TRBJ1-2; TRBD1 matches 9 bases. Germline CDR1 reads GTSNPN; CDR2 reads SVGIG (reference sequence). The length of the CDR3 is 14 residues. J lost 5 bases, V lost 2 bases, and 6 bases had no gene match. The CDR3 DNA is TGTGCCTGGAGTCGAAGGGACAGGGATTATGGCTACACCTTC. It translates to CAWSRRDRDYGYTF.

The rearrangement joins TRBV2 to TRBJ1-5; a weak D match, TRBD1 (6 bases). The CDR3 loop spans 15 amino acids. Trimming removed 2 bases at V and 7 bases at J, with 15 bases between. The germline CDR1 and CDR2 sequences are SNHLY and FYNNEI. The CDR3 DNA reads TGTGCCAGCAGTGAACAGGGGCTCTCCGGGCAGCCCCAGCATTTT. This gives the protein CASSEQGLSGQPQHF.

V usage is TRBV5-1 and J usage is TRBJ2-3, with D perhaps matching TRBD1 (6 bases). Trimming removed 4 bases from V and 4 bases from J, with 19 bases in between. The CDR3 is 16 residues long. Germline V lookup: CDR1 SGHRS, CDR2 YFSETQ. CDR3 amino acids: CASSETYREVPDTQYF. CDR3 in DNA: TGCGCCAGCAGCGAGACCTACAGGGAAGTGCCAGATACGCAGTATTTT. Complete variable domain (other parts from reference TRBV5-1 and TRBJ2-3): KAGVTQTPRYLIKTRGQQVTLSCSPISGHRSVSWYQQTPGQGLQFLFEYFSETQRNKGNFPGRFSGRQFSNSRSEMNVSTLELGDSALYLCASSETYREVPDTQYFGPGTRLTVL.

The chain links TRBV2 to TRBJ2-7, with 8 bases that match TRBD1. CDR3 length equals 13 residues. J was trimmed by 6 bases and V by 1 base; bases with no gene match: 2. Germline values: CDR1 SNHLY, CDR2 FYNNEI. CDR3 nucleotide sequence: TGTGCCAGCAGTGAAGGGACAGGGCCCGAGCAGTACTTC. It translates to CASSEGTGPEQYF.

The chain uses TRBV7-9 and TRBJ1-2; D perhaps matches TRBD1 (5 bases). V lost 3 bases, J lost 4 bases, and 9 bases lay in between. The germline V gene encodes CDR1 SEHNR and CDR2 FQNEAQ (reference sequence). CDR3 length: 13 amino acids. As DNA, the CDR3 is TGTGCCAGCAGCTTTGACAGAGCCTATGGCTACACCTTC. This translates into CASSFDRAYGYTF.

In regard to this clone: The germline gene is not matched at one end of the junction; a read error may be the cause. V usage is TRBV7-9 and J usage is TRBJ2-7, with TRBD1 identical over 9 bases. Germline CDR1 reads SEHNR; CDR2 reads FQNEAQ (reference sequence). This CDR3 has 15 amino acids. DNA of the CDR3: TGTTCCAGCAGCTTAGGAGGACAGGGGCACTACGAGCAGTACTTC. Amino acids: CSSSLGGQGHYEQYF. The full variable domain, in which reference TRBV7-9 and TRBJ2-7 provide the parts outside the CDR3, is DTGVSQNPRHKITKRGQNVTFRCDPISEHNRLYWYRQTLGQGPEFLTYFQNEAQLEKSRLLSDRFSAERPKGSFSTLEIQRTEQGDSAMYLCSSSLGGQGHYEQYFGPGTRLTVT.

This clone was detected only once. The chain joins TRBV18 to TRBJ2-6; D uncertain. Trimming took 2 bases from V and 1 from J, leaving 12 bases between them. This CDR3 region has 17 residues. Germline CDR1 is KGHSH and CDR2 is LQKENI. The CDR3 protein is CASSPVPGLSGANVLTF. CDR3 DNA: TGTGCCAGCTCACCAGTCCCGGGTTTATCTGGGGCCAACGTCCTGACTTTC.

This clone appeared a few times. V and J are TRBV4-2 and TRBJ2-3; 12 nucleotides align to TRBD2. V lost 2 bases, J lost 4 bases, and 10 bases stayed unmatched. This CDR3 has 18 amino acids. In germline, CDR1 is LGHNA, CDR2 YNFKEQ. CDR3 coding DNA: TGTGCCAGCAGCCAATACCCGCTATCTAGCGGGAGGGCAGATACGCAGTATTTT. Translating it yields CASSQYPLSSGRADTQYF.

The rearrangement links TRBV5-1 to TRBJ2-5, with 9 bases identical to TRBD2. CDR3 length: 15 amino acids. With V trimmed by 6 bases and J by 4 bases, 10 bases remained unmatched. Germline V gene lookup returns CDR1 SGHRS and CDR2 YFSETQ. In nucleotides, the CDR3 is TGCGCCAGCATGGGCGGGAGGGCCATTGGAGAGACCCAGTACTTC. Translated, it gives CASMGGRAIGETQYF.

To note about this clone: Other DNA sequences in this sample translate to the same CDR3. This rearrangement joins TRBV29-1 to TRBJ2-2, with 7 positions matching TRBD1. Germline V lookup: CDR1 SQVTM, CDR2 ANQGSEA. The V and J ends lost 7 bases and 4 bases, in that order; junction bases with no gene match: 9. CDR3 size: 14 residues. This chain's CDR3 is CSARTGIGTGELFF. CDR3 bases: TGCAGCGCCCGGACAGGAATAGGCACCGGGGAGCTGTTTTTT.

V and J are TRBV4-1 and TRBJ1-6; 8 nucleotides line up with TRBD1. Trimming at V came to 4 bases and at J to 7 bases, leaving 6 bases not matched to a gene. The CDR3 runs 15 residues. CDR1 is MGHRA, CDR2 YSYEKL, per germline. CDR3 in amino acids: CASSPRTGSNSPLHF. As DNA, the CDR3 is TGCGCCAGCAGCCCCCGGACAGGGAGCAATTCACCCCTCCACTTT.

V usage is TRBV4-1 and J usage is TRBJ2-2; 13 positions agree with TRBD2. V lost 2 bases to trimming and J lost 6 bases; unmatched junction nucleotides: 9. The CDR3 loop spans 18 amino acids. Germline values: CDR1 MGHRA, CDR2 YSYEKL. The CDR3 protein is CASSQKITSGGASGELFF. DNA of the CDR3: TGCGCCAGCAGCCAAAAAATTACTAGCGGGGGGGCTTCCGGGGAGCTGTTTTTT.

This clone has a single count. The chain uses TRBV19 and TRBJ1-5; D call uncertain. CDR1 and CDR2 from the germline V gene are LNHDA and SQIVND (reference sequence). The CDR3 is made up of 14 amino acids. The V end lost 1 base, the J end lost 6 bases, and 10 bases lay between the germline ends. The CDR3 DNA reads as TGTGCCAGTAGTATAGGCAATCCCGGTCAGCCCCAGCATTTT. Protein product: CASSIGNPGQPQHF.

This chain connects TRBV10-3 to TRBJ2-7; TRBD1 aligns across 9 bases. The CDR3 is 14 amino acids. CDR1 and CDR2 (germline): ENHRY, SYGVKD. V was clipped by 6 bases and J by 4 bases; unmatched bases: 7. CDR3 protein: CAISQGQGSYEQYF. In DNA form, the CDR3 reads TGTGCCATCAGCCAAGGACAGGGGTCTTACGAGCAGTACTTC.

J is TRBJ1-3 and V is TRBV9, with D perhaps matching TRBD1 (6 bases). V shed 4 bases and J shed 2 bases, with 16 bases lying between them. CDR3 length equals 16 residues. Per the germline V gene, CDR1 is SGDLS and CDR2 is YYNGEE. CDR3 sequence (DNA): TGTGCCAGCAGCCTTAGATCAGGGGTCCCTGGAAACACCATATATTTT. Its protein product is CASSLRSGVPGNTIYF.

This clone has just one count. The chain couples TRBV29-1 to TRBJ1-5; 11 nucleotides line up with TRBD1. Germline lookup yields CDR1 SQVTM and CDR2 ANQGSEA. Trimming removed 6 bases from V and 6 bases from J; junction bases left unmatched: 7. This CDR3 contains 14 residues. For the CDR3, the DNA is TGCAGCGTGGCAGGACAGGGGGCGAGTCAGCCCCAGCATTTT. Its translation is CSVAGQGASQPQHF.

V gene TRBV2 combines with J gene TRBJ2-6, with a tentative D call TRBD1 (5 bases). The CDR3 is 17 amino acids. Deletions cut 6 bases from V and 0 bases from J, with 15 bases between. The germline V gene encodes CDR1 SNHLY and CDR2 FYNNEI. The CDR3 sequence: CASSGQTASSGANVLTF. In DNA, the CDR3 is TGTGCCAGCAGCGGACAAACTGCTAGCTCTGGGGCCAACGTCCTGACTTTC.

V is TRBV5-6 and J is TRBJ2-5; 10 nucleotides line up with TRBD1. There are 14 residues in the CDR3. Germline V gene lookup returns CDR1 SGHDT and CDR2 YYEEEE. V was pared by 1 base and J by 9 bases, with 6 bases of the junction left unmatched. CDR3: CASSLPGQGGAQYF. The DNA for the CDR3 is TGTGCCAGCAGCTTGCCCGGACAGGGGGGCGCCCAGTACTTC. The complete variable domain, with remaining parts taken from reference TRBV5-6 and TRBJ2-5, reads DAGVTQSPTHLIKTRGQQVTLRCSPKSGHDTVSWYQQALGQGPQFIFQYYEEEERQRGNFPDRFSGHQFPNYSSELNVNALLLGDSALYLCASSLPGQGGAQYFGPGTRLLVL.

The V call is TRBV19, the J call TRBJ2-7; the D gene is possibly TRBD2 (6 bases). The CDR3 runs 16 residues. Germline V gene data show CDR1 as LNHDA and CDR2 as SQIVND (reference sequence). V shed 1 base and J shed 2 bases, with 15 bases lying between them. As DNA, the CDR3 is TGTGCCAGTAGTATAGCTCTTGGTAGCGGAACCTACGAGCAGTACTTC. It encodes CASSIALGSGTYEQYF.

This clone was recorded a few times. V gene TRBV7-3 combines with J gene TRBJ1-1; possible D gene TRBD1, 6 bases. Trimming took 5 bases from V and 11 from J, leaving 18 bases between them. This CDR3 region has 13 residues. Germline lookup yields CDR1 SGHTA and CDR2 FQGTGA. The CDR3 region is CASSLMDSSGAFF. The DNA for the CDR3 is TGTGCCAGCAGCCTTATGGACAGTAGTGGGGCTTTCTTT.

The chain employs TRBV5-1 and TRBJ1-2; TRBD1 aligns across 9 bases. V was pared by 4 bases and J by 7 bases, with 5 bases of the junction left unmatched. This CDR3 comprises 13 residues. Germline values: CDR1 SGHRS, CDR2 YFSETQ. The CDR3 protein is CASSLGQGFGYTF. The CDR3 bases are TGCGCCAGCAGCCTTGGACAGGGGTTTGGCTACACCTTC.

V and J are TRBV25-1 and TRBJ1-6; 10 bases align to TRBD1. This CDR3 has 16 residues. Trimming took 4 bases from V and 3 from J; bases not matched to a gene: 3. Per germline, CDR1 MGHDK and CDR2 SYGVNS. CDR3 in amino acids: CASSARTGGYNSPLHF. The CDR3 DNA reads TGTGCCAGCAGTGCACGGACAGGGGGCTATAATTCACCCCTCCACTTT.